Below are 20 T cell receptor beta chains sequenced from a single sample in a study of vaccination and CD4 T cells after COVID-19. The treatment is: approximately nine-day PBMC culture with coronavirus spike peptide pools or control peptides (ViraFEST assay). For these receptors, no antigen is known. Cultured CD4+ T cells had their DNA profiled by the Oncomine TCR Beta short-read assay. TCRdb re-called the PCR reads with MiXCR, one entry per CDR3 protein. The repertoire consists of some 14,000 distinct CDR3 sequences, with 40% to 65% occurring once and the leading ten covering 9.5% to 13%. The specimen was CD4+ T cells from blood, cultured in vitro, collected before SARS-CoV-2 vaccination. These receptors came from a human donor who had recovered from COVID-19.

This clonotype has a handful of counts. V is TRBV20-1 and J is TRBJ1-3; unclear D gene. V was cut by 4 bases and J by 0 bases, with 16 bases left in between. The germline gives CDR1 DFQATT, CDR2 SNEGSKA (reference sequence). The CDR3 runs to 16 residues. The chain's CDR3 is CSATLTRTSSGNTIYF. The CDR3, as DNA: TGCAGTGCTACGTTGACTAGAACGAGCTCTGGAAACACCATATATTTT.

This clonotype has only a few counts. The chain combines TRBV27 with TRBJ2-5, with TRBD2 matching over 13 bases. CDR1 is MNHEY and CDR2 is SMNVEV in the germline V gene (reference sequence). The V gene end was trimmed by 11 bases and the J gene end by 3 bases; junction bases not matched to a gene: 6. The CDR3 covers 14 residues. In DNA form, the CDR3 reads TGTGCCGGAAGACTAGCGGGAGGAGAAGAGACCCAGTACTTC. This translates into CAGRLAGGEETQYF.

V and J are TRBV25-1 and TRBJ2-3; D unclear. Germline CDR1 reads MGHDK; CDR2 reads SYGVNS. The CDR3 sequence is 12 residues long. V dropped 3 bases and J dropped 6 bases, with 7 bases sitting between them. In DNA form, the CDR3 reads TGTGCCAGCAGTGAGTGGATGGATACGCAGTATTTT. Translation gives CASSEWMDTQYF. Filled out from reference TRBV25-1 and TRBJ2-3, the complete variable domain reads EADIYQTPRYLVIGTGKKITLECSQTMGHDKMYWYQQDPGMELHLIHYSYGVNSTEKGDLSSESTVSRIRTEHFPLTLESARPSHTSQYLCASSEWMDTQYFGPGTRLTVL.

The chain is built from TRBV14 and TRBJ1-2; TRBD1 aligns across 9 bases. J was trimmed by 3 bases and V by 3 bases; bases with no gene match: 8. CDR1 and CDR2 (germline): SGHDN, FVKESK. The CDR3 loop spans 16 amino acids. CDR3 in amino acids: CASSQGSRTGDYGYTF. The CDR3 nucleotides read TGTGCCAGCAGCCAGGGAAGCAGGACAGGGGACTATGGCTACACCTTC.

CDR3 loop: CASSSWVGGYTF. The DNA of the CDR3 is TGTGCCAGCAGTTCCTGGGTGGGGGGCTACACCTTC. The chain carries TRBV28 and TRBJ1-2; D not resolved. Germline lookup yields CDR1 MDHEN and CDR2 SYDVKM. Trimming cost V 4 bases and J 8 bases, with 11 bases left between them. This CDR3 spans 12 amino acids.

V gene TRBV7-8 combines with J gene TRBJ2-3; D may be TRBD2 (5 bases). CDR1 is SGHVS, CDR2 FQNEAQ, per germline. The length of the CDR3 is 14 residues. Deletions cut 3 bases from V and 5 bases from J, with 12 bases between. Here the CDR3 reads CASSFAAGRDTQYF. The CDR3 nucleotides read TGTGCCAGCAGCTTCGCTGCGGGCAGAGATACGCAGTATTTT.

The chain carries TRBV2 and TRBJ1-1; D not resolved. This CDR3 is 13 amino acids long. The germline V gene has CDR1 SNHLY and CDR2 FYNNEI. V dropped 4 bases and J dropped 1 base, with 7 bases sitting between them. The CDR3: CASSVARNTEAFF. The CDR3 DNA is TGTGCCAGCAGTGTAGCTCGGAACACTGAAGCTTTCTTT.

This clonotype came up a few times. V and J are TRBV6-1 and TRBJ2-3, with 11 bases matching TRBD1. The CDR3 has 13 amino acids. The V segment lost 10 bases and the J segment 4 bases; nucleotides outside the gene matches: 4. CDR1 and CDR2 (germline): MNHNS, SASEGT. Here the CDR3 reads CATEGQGADTQYF. CDR3 nucleotides: TGTGCCACCGAGGGACAGGGGGCAGATACGCAGTATTTT.

The rearrangement joins TRBV2 to TRBJ2-2; D is possibly TRBD2 (5 bases). The CDR3 totals 16 residues. V was pared by 3 bases and J by 4 bases, with 15 bases between. The germline gives CDR1 SNHLY, CDR2 FYNNEI. The CDR3 loop is CASSEGSWSGTGELFF. CDR3 in DNA: TGTGCCAGCAGTGAGGGGAGTTGGAGCGGCACCGGGGAGCTGTTTTTT.

The chain recombines TRBV21-1 with TRBJ2-1; the DNA was not used to check the table's D call, TRBD2. TRBV21-1 is a known pseudogene. The CDR3 length is 12 residues. Here the CDR3 DNA reads TGTGCCATCACTAGCGGGAGGAATGAGCAGTTCTTC. Translated: CAITSGRNEQFF.

The rearrangement links TRBV7-9 to TRBJ1-2; D is perhaps TRBD1 (5 bases). The V end was cut by 5 bases, the J end by 5 bases, with 18 bases between. The CDR3 extends over 15 amino acids. Germline-derived CDR1 and CDR2 are SEHNR and FQNEAQ (reference sequence). CDR3 nucleotide sequence: TGTGCCAGCAGCCAACCAGGGCTGGGGGGATATGGCTACACCTTC. It codes for CASSQPGLGGYGYTF. Filled out from reference TRBV7-9 and TRBJ1-2, the complete variable domain reads DTGVSQNPRHKITKRGQNVTFRCDPISEHNRLYWYRQTLGQGPEFLTYFQNEAQLEKSRLLSDRFSAERPKGSFSTLEIQRTEQGDSAMYLCASSQPGLGGYGYTFGSGTRLTVV.

V and J are TRBV7-9 and TRBJ2-3; D gene ambiguous. There are 13 residues in the CDR3. Germline CDR1 is SEHNR and CDR2 is FQNEAQ (reference sequence). V was cut by 5 bases and J by 0 bases, with 6 bases left in between. CDR3 sequence (DNA): TGTGCCAGCAGCCCTGGGAGCACAGATACGCAGTATTTT. Protein product: CASSPGSTDTQYF.

The V call is TRBV27, the J call TRBJ2-1, with TRBD2 matching 13 bases. Germline V lookup: CDR1 MNHEY, CDR2 SMNVEV (reference sequence). V trimming: 5 bases; J trimming: 8 bases; junction bases outside the gene matches: 15. The CDR3 has 18 residues. The CDR3 is CASSASPGTSGIGDEQFF. CDR3 sequence (DNA): TGTGCCAGCAGTGCCTCCCCTGGGACTAGCGGGATAGGCGATGAGCAGTTCTTC.

V and J are TRBV28 and TRBJ1-3; D remains ambiguous. The V gene lost 6 bases and the J gene lost 1 base, with 13 bases spanning the gap. This CDR3 comprises 15 residues. Germline loops: CDR1 MDHEN, CDR2 SYDVKM. The CDR3 protein is CASSAPPGSGNTIYF. The CDR3, as DNA: TGTGCCAGCAGCGCTCCCCCCGGGTCTGGAAACACCATATATTTT.

The J gene is TRBJ2-5, the V gene TRBV6-5; the D gene is possibly TRBD1 (6 bases). Trimming removed 0 bases at V and 3 bases at J, with 20 bases between. The CDR3 totals 18 residues. CDR1 and CDR2 from the germline V gene are MNHEY and SVGAGI. The CDR3 protein is CASSYSFPGQRGKETQYF. As DNA, the CDR3 is TGTGCCAGCAGTTACTCTTTCCCCGGACAGAGAGGGAAAGAGACCCAGTACTTC.

This clonotype was seen a few times. CDR3 residues: CASSYVRADTQYF. DNA for the CDR3: TGTGCCAGCAGTTACGTTAGGGCAGATACGCAGTATTTT. The J gene is TRBJ2-3, the V gene TRBV6-5, with D unresolved. This CDR3 region has 13 residues. The germline V gene has CDR1 MNHEY and CDR2 SVGAGI. The ends were cut back, 2 bases at V and 4 bases at J, with 7 bases in the middle.

The rearrangement joins TRBV28 to TRBJ1-1, with 12 nucleotides matching TRBD1. V shed 6 bases and J 11 bases; nucleotides not matched to a gene: 16. Looked up from germline, CDR1 is MDHEN and CDR2 is SYDVKM. The CDR3 consists of 16 residues. The DNA for the CDR3 is TGTGCCAGCAGCACCCGCGTCGGGACAGGGGGCCGGACGGCTTTCTTT. It encodes CASSTRVGTGGRTAFF.

This sequence joins TRBV28 and TRBJ2-5; perhaps TRBD2 as D (6 bases). CDR1 MDHEN and CDR2 SYDVKM come from the germline V gene. The CDR3 extends over 13 amino acids. The germline V and J ends were trimmed by 7 bases and 5 bases, with 14 bases remaining between them. This CDR3 is CASTKGREETQYF. The CDR3, as DNA: TGTGCCAGCACCAAGGGCCGGGAGGAGACCCAGTACTTC. Supplemented by reference TRBV28 and TRBJ2-5, the full variable domain reads DVKVTQSSRYLVKRTGEKVFLECVQDMDHENMFWYRQDPGLGLRLIYFSYDVKMKEKGDIPEGYSVSREKKERFSLILESASTNQTSMYLCASTKGREETQYFGPGTRLLVL.

This clonotype was counted between two and nine times. The V gene is TRBV7-3, the J gene TRBJ2-5; D remains unclear. The germline V gene has CDR1 SGHTA and CDR2 FQGTGA. The CDR3 extends over 16 amino acids. V gave up 5 bases and J gave up 2 bases, with 18 bases separating them. The CDR3 nucleotides are TGTGCCAGCAGCCTCCTCCCTCGAGTGGGGCAAGAGACCCAGTACTTC. This codes for CASSLLPRVGQETQYF. Together with reference TRBV7-3 and TRBJ2-5, the CDR3 gives the full variable domain: GAGVSQTPSNKVTEKGKYVELRCDPISGHTALYWYRQSLGQGPEFLIYFQGTGAADDSGLPNDRFFAVRPEGSVSTLKIQRTERGDSAVYLCASSLLPRVGQETQYFGPGTRLLVL.

CDR3 DNA sequence: TGTGCCAGCAGCCTTGCACAAGGGACATACGAGCAGTACTTC. It is translated as CASSLAQGTYEQYF. The chain recombines TRBV11-1 with TRBJ2-7; D is possibly TRBD1 (6 bases). Germline-derived CDR1 and CDR2 are SGHAT and FQDESV (reference sequence). The CDR3 has 14 amino acids. V lost 5 bases and J lost 4, with 15 bases in between.